These 20 T cell receptor beta chains were sequenced from one sample in a study of Graves' ophthalmopathy and Graves' hyperthyroidism. As the template, RNA transcripts were used to amplify TCR beta CDR3 regions. RT-PCR in the first round used HTBI primers; a second-round multiplex PCR followed. TCRdb re-analysed the multiplex PCR reads in MiXCR, keeping a single row per CDR3 protein. The table records 40,000 to 45,000 distinct CDR3 sequences, about 51% of them present only once. The material sequenced was peripheral blood. These receptors were collected from an adult man with Graves' ophthalmopathy.

The chain couples TRBV19 to TRBJ1-2; weak D call: TRBD1 (6 bases). CDR1 is LNHDA and CDR2 is SQIVND in the germline V gene (reference sequence). The germline V and J ends were trimmed by 1 base and 4 bases, with 13 bases remaining between them. This CDR3 contains 15 residues. For the CDR3, the DNA is TGTGCCAGTAGTATAGCGGCAGGGGAAGCCTATGGCTACACCTTC. It codes for CASSIAAGEAYGYTF.

This chain links TRBV6-6 with TRBJ1-1; D perhaps matches TRBD1 (6 bases). Germline CDR1 and CDR2: MNHNY and SVGAGI (reference sequence). V lost 6 bases to trimming and J lost 5 bases, with 13 bases between them. The CDR3 sequence is 13 residues long. The CDR3 region is CASRPGVGTEAFF. The CDR3 DNA reads TGTGCCAGCAGGCCAGGGGTTGGGACTGAAGCTTTCTTT.

This clonotype is termed medium-sized. The junction differs from germline at one of its ends, possibly a read error. The chain has TRBV7-7 and TRBJ2-5; 7 positions agree with TRBD2. CDR3 length: 14 amino acids. Germline V gene data show CDR1 as SSHAT and CDR2 as FNYEAQ (reference sequence). The CDR3 here is CASSLGSGQETQYF. The CDR3, as DNA: TGTGCTAGCAGCTTAGGTAGCGGGCAAGAGACCCAGTACTTC.

This clonotype has ten or more counts. This chain connects TRBV2 to TRBJ1-3; possible D gene TRBD1, 5 bases. Trimming left V 10 bases short and J 4 bases short, with 17 bases between. The CDR3 totals 14 residues. Germline CDR1 SNHLY, CDR2 FYNNEI. The DNA for the CDR3 is TGTGCCAACGGGAGGGGAGGAGGCGGAAACACCATATATTTT. Its protein product is CANGRGGGGNTIYF.

The table lists this clonotype with many counts. V is TRBV6-1 and J is TRBJ2-7; TRBD1 agrees at 8 bases. There are 16 residues in the CDR3. V was pared by 6 bases and J by 6 bases, with 16 bases of the junction left unmatched. CDR1 is MNHNS, CDR2 SASEGT, per germline. This CDR3 is CASRGGWTGNVGEQYF. In DNA, the CDR3 is TGTGCCAGCAGAGGAGGGTGGACAGGGAATGTAGGCGAGCAGTACTTC.

This clonotype showed up many times. The chain has TRBV6-2 or TRBV6-3 and TRBJ2-3; 10 nucleotides agree with TRBD2. This CDR3 contains 14 residues. Germline assignment: CDR1 MNHEY and CDR2 SVGEGT. J lost 1 base, V lost 6 bases, and 1 base had no gene match. CDR3 residues: CASSGTSGTDTQYF. In DNA, the CDR3 is TGTGCCAGCAGCGGGACTAGCGGCACAGATACGCAGTATTTT.

This clonotype was seen at least ten times. V is TRBV4-1 and J is TRBJ2-7, with 8 bases matching TRBD1. The germline V gene encodes CDR1 MGHRA and CDR2 YSYEKL. The CDR3 spans 16 residues. J lost 4 bases, V lost 5 bases, and 13 bases had no gene match. The CDR3 bases are TGCGCCAGCAGCTTAGTTACGCCGAGGACAGGGTACGAGCAGTACTTC. Protein sequence: CASSLVTPRTGYEQYF.

V gene TRBV25-1 combines with J gene TRBJ2-1; 7 bases are a match to TRBD2. The CDR3 consists of 15 residues. Germline loops: CDR1 MGHDK, CDR2 SYGVNS. V was pared by 6 bases and J by 1 base, with 6 bases of the junction left unmatched. CDR3 in amino acids: CASSAPGGSYNEQFF. CDR3 nucleotide sequence: TGTGCCAGCAGCGCACCCGGGGGGTCCTACAATGAGCAGTTCTTC.

This clonotype was counted many times. V gene TRBV5-6 combines with J gene TRBJ1-1; D is ambiguous. The CDR3 is 16 residues long. V was clipped by 2 bases and J by 0 bases, with 14 bases between them. Germline CDR1 SGHDT, CDR2 YYEEEE. The CDR3 DNA sequence: TGTGCCAGCAGCTTCGATTACGGACGCATGAACACTGAAGCTTTCTTT. Translation gives CASSFDYGRMNTEAFF.

The genes are TRBV11-3 and TRBJ2-7; D remains ambiguous. Trimming pared 1 base from V and 5 bases from J, leaving 9 bases between. The CDR3 totals 13 residues. The germline gives CDR1 SGHNT, CDR2 YENEEA. The CDR3 coding sequence is TGTGCCAGCAGCTTAGGTGGTAGGGACGAGCAGTACTTC. Protein: CASSLGGRDEQYF. The full variable domain, with the rest looked up from reference TRBV11-3 and TRBJ2-7, is EAGVVQSPRYKIIEKKQPVAFWCNPISGHNTLYWYLQNLGQGPELLIRYENEEAVDDSQLPKDRFSAERLKGVDSTLKIQPAELGDSAVYLCASSLGGRDEQYFGPGTRLTVT.

This clonotype was recorded many times. For the CDR3, the DNA is TGTGCCAGCACGAAATTAGGACAGACCCAAGAGACCCAGTACTTC. It is translated as CASTKLGQTQETQYF. This chain connects TRBV2 to TRBJ2-5, with D tentatively TRBD1 (6 bases). Germline-derived CDR1 and CDR2 are SNHLY and FYNNEI. Trimming shortened V by 7 bases and J by 1 base, and 16 bases separated the two germline ends. The CDR3 length is 15 residues.

In its sample, this clonotype was seen once. The chain recombines TRBV7-2 with TRBJ2-7, with D possibly being TRBD1 or TRBD2 (5 bases each). V dropped 3 bases and J dropped 2 bases, with 11 bases sitting between them. Germline assignment: CDR1 SGHTA and CDR2 FQGNSA. CDR3 length: 14 amino acids. The CDR3 nucleotides read TGTGCCAGCAGCTTGGGGGTGGGACCCTACGAGCAGTACTTC. Its translation is CASSLGVGPYEQYF.

This clonotype was found many times. The chain employs TRBV7-8 and TRBJ2-1, with a tentative D call TRBD1 (8 bases). The germline V and J ends were trimmed by 1 base and 4 bases, with 11 bases remaining between them. There are 15 residues in the CDR3. Germline-derived CDR1 and CDR2 are SGHVS and FQNEAQ. CDR3 amino acids: CASSLDRGGYNEQFF. For the CDR3, the DNA is TGTGCCAGCAGCTTAGACAGGGGGGGGTACAATGAGCAGTTCTTC.

Note on this clonotype: No DNA is shown, since the ends of the CDR3 on it are uncertain; the CDR3 is the one TCRdb lists. J is TRBJ2-1 and V is TRBV2; TRBD2 is taken as the D call from the table, unchecked against the DNA. Germline CDR1 SNHLY, CDR2 FYNNEI. The CDR3 is 20 amino acids in total, end residues counted. CDR3 loop: CASSFYICSGILAGRNEQFF.

This clonotype was counted at least ten times. The chain links TRBV28 to TRBJ1-5; 10 bases line up with TRBD1. Germline V gene sequence: CDR1 MDHEN, CDR2 SYDVKM. The V and J ends lost 8 bases and 4 bases, in that order; junction bases with no gene match: 2. The CDR3 runs 13 residues. The chain's CDR3 is CASWDRGNQPQHF. Written as DNA, the CDR3 is TGTGCCAGCTGGGACAGGGGAAATCAGCCCCAGCATTTT.

The chain uses TRBV7-9 and TRBJ2-5; TRBD2 might be the D (7 bases). The CDR3 is 15 residues long. Germline V gene data show CDR1 as SEHNR and CDR2 as FQNEAQ (reference sequence). The CDR3 spells CASRPSRGPWAAQYF. The CDR3 DNA follows: TGTGCAAGTCGCCCCTCGCGGGGGCCCTGGGCGGCCCAGTACTTC.

CDR3 residues: CARPRGEKLFF. The CDR3 DNA is TGTGCCAGACCCAGGGGAGAAAAACTGTTTTTT. This sequence joins TRBV7-8 and TRBJ1-4; D may be TRBD1 (6 bases). Between the trimmed V and J ends, which lost 9 bases and 8 bases, there was a span of 10 bases. This CDR3 contains 11 residues. The germline V gene has CDR1 SGHVS and CDR2 FQNEAQ.

By share, this clonotype ranks as medium-sized. A read error may account for a junction end that differs from germline. V is TRBV7-2 and J is TRBJ1-2; 7 positions match TRBD1. Germline V CDR1 and CDR2: SGHTA, FQGNSA. The CDR3 is made up of 10 amino acids. The CDR3: CASSLETGSF. CDR3 sequence (DNA): TGTGCCAGCAGCTTAGAGACAGGGTCCTTC.

In the case of this clonotype: The missing conserved phenylalanine or tryptophan at the end of this CDR3 makes a read error likely. The gene calls are TRBV12-3 or TRBV12-4 and TRBJ2-2; possibly TRBD1 or TRBD2 for D (5 bases each). V was shortened by 6 bases and J by 8 bases, with 13 bases between the two germline ends. This CDR3 has 13 residues. This CDR3 reads CASRGTGPGELFC. Here the CDR3 DNA reads TGTGCCAGCAGGGGCACGGGGCCTGGGGAGCTGTTTTGT.

There are many counts of this clonotype. The chain uses TRBV5-1 and TRBJ2-7; TRBD1 agrees at 11 bases. The CDR3 contains 12 residues. Per germline, CDR1 SGHRS and CDR2 YFSETQ. CDR3 sequence reads: CGGQGATHEQYV. CDR3 DNA: TGCGGAGGACAGGGGGCGACCCACGAGCAGTACGTC.